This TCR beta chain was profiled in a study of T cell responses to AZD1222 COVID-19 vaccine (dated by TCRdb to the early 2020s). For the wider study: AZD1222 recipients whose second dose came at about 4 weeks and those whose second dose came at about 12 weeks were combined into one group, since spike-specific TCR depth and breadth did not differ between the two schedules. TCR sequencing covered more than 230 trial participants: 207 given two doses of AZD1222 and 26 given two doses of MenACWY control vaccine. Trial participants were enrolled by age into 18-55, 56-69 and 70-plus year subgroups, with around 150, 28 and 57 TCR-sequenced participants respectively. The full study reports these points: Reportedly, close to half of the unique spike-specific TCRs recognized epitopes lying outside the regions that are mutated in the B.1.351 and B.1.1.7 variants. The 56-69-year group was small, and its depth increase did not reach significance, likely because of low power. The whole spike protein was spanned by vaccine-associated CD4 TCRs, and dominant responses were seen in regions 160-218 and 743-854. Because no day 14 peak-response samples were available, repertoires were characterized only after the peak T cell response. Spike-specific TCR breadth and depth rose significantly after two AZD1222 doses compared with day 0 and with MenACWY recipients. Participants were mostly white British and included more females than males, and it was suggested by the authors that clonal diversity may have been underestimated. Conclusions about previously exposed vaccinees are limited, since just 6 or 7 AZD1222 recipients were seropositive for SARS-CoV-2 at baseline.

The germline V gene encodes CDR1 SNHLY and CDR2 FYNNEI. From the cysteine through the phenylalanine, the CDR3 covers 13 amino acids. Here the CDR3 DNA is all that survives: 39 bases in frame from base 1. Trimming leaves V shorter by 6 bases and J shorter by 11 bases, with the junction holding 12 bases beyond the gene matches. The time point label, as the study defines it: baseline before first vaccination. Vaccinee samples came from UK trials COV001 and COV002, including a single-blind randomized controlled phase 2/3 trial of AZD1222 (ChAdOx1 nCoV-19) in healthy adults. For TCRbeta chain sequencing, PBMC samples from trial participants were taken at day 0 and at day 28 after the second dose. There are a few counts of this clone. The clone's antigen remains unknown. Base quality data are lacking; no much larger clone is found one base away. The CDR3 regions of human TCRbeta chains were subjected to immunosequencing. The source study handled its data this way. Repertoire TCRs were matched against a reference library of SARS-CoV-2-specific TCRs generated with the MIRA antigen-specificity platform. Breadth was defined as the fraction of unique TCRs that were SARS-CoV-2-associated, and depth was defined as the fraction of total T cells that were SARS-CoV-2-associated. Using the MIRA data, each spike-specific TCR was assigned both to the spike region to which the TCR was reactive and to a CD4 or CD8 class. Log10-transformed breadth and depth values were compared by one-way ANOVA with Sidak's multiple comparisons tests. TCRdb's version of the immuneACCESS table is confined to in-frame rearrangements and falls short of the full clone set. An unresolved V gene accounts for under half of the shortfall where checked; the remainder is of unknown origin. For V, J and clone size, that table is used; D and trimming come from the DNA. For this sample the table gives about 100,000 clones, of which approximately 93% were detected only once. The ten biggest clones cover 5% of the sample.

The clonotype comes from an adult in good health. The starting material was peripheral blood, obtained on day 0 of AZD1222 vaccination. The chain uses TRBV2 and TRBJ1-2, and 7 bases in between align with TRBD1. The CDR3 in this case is CASSPGQWVSYTF. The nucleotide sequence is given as TGTGCCAGCAGCCCGGGACAGTGGGTTAGTTACACCTTC.